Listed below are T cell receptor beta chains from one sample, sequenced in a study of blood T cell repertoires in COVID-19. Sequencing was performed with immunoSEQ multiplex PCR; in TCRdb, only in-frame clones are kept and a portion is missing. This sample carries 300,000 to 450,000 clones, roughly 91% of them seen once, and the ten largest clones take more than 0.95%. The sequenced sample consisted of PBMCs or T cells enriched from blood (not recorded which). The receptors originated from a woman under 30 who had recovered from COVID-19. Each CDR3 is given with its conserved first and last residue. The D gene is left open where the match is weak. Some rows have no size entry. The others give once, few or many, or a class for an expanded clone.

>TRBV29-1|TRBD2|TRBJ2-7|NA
TGCAGCGTAGCGGGGGGTCGCTCCTACGAGCAGTACTTC
CSVAGGRSYEQYF
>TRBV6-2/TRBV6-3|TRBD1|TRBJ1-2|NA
TGTGCCAGCAGTCACCGACAGGGGTCCAACTATGGCTACACCTTC
CASSHRQGSNYGYTF
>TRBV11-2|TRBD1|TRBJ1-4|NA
TGTGCCAGCAGCTTTTATCTTGGGACAGGAAGGATTGAAAAACTGTTTTTT
CASSFYLGTGRIEKLFF
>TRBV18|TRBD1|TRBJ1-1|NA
TGTGCCAGCTCACCAGTCGCGGGTACAGGGGTAACTGAAGCTTTCTTT
CASSPVAGTGVTEAFF
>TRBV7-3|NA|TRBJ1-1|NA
TGTGCCAGCAGCTTACAAGGGGATGGAACTGAAGCTTTCTTT
CASSLQGDGTEAFF
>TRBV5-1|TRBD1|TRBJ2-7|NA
TGCGCCAGCAGCCTGGTGGACAGGGCCACCTACGAGCAGTACTTC
CASSLVDRATYEQYF
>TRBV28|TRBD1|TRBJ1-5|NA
TGTGCCACCCGGACAGGGGGCTTGTCGGGGCATCAGCCCCAGCATTTT
CATRTGGLSGHQPQHF
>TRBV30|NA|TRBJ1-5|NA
TGTGCCACCGGGGGAACCAATCAGCCCCAGCATTTT
CATGGTNQPQHF
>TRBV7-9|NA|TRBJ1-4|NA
TGTGCCAGCAGCTTACAGTATGAAAAACTGTTTTTT
CASSLQYEKLFF
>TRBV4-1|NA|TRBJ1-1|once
TGCGCCAGCAGCCTGATCTTGGGACTGACCTTTAACACTGAAGCTTTCTTT
CASSLILGLTFNTEAFF
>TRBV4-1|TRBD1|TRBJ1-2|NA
TGCGCCAGCAGCCCAATCGTGACAGGGGGCAGCTATGGCTACACCTTC
CASSPIVTGGSYGYTF
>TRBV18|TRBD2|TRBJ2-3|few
TGTGCCAGCTCACCACGGGGGACTAGCGGAGATACGCAGTATTTT
CASSPRGTSGDTQYF
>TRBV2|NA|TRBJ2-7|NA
TGTGCCAGCAGTGATTTCGCCGGTACCTACGAGCAGTACTTC
CASSDFAGTYEQYF
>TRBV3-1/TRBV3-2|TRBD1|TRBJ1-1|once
TGTGCCAGCAGCCAATTAAGCCCGGGACAGGGGGTGATGAACACTGAAGCTTTCTTT
CASSQLSPGQGVMNTEAFF
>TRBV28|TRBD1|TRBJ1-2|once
TGTGCCAGCAGTTCGCCACAGGGGGCTGGGGACTATGGCTACACCTTC
CASSSPQGAGDYGYTF
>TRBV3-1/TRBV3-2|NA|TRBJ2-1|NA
TGTGCCAGCTCCCGAGGGGGAGGGAACAATGAGCAGTTCTTC
CASSRGGGNNEQFF
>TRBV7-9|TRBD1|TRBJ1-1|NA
TGTGCCAGCAGCGACCAAACAGGGGTAGGGACTGAAGCTTTCTTT
CASSDQTGVGTEAFF
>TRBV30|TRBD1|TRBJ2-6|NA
TGTGCCTGGAATGTACAGGGGGCTTCTGGGGCCAACGTCCTGACTTTC
CAWNVQGASGANVLTF
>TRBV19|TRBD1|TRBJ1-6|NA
TGTGCCAGTAGTATAAGGGACAGGGGACGATCACCCCTCCACTTT
CASSIRDRGRSPLHF
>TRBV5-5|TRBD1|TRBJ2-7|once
TGTGCCAGCAGCTTGGGACAGGGGGCCTACGAGCAGTACTTC
CASSLGQGAYEQYF
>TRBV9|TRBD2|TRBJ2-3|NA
TGTGCCAGCAGCCCCCGGTGGCTAGCGGGGGGGCCAGATACGCAGTATTTT
CASSPRWLAGGPDTQYF
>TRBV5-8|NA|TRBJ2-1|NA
TGTGCCAGCAGCTTGGACTCAAGAATCAATGAGCAGTTCTTC
CASSLDSRINEQFF
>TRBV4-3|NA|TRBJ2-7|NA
TGCGCCAGCAGCCCCCAAGTGCTAGACTACGAGCAGTACTTC
CASSPQVLDYEQYF
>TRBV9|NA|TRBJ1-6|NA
TGTGCCAGCAGCGTTGCCGGGACATCAAATTCACCCCTCCACTTT
CASSVAGTSNSPLHF
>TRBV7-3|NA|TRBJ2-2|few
TGTGCCAGCAGCCCACACCGACAGGACACCGGGGAGCTGTTTTTT
CASSPHRQDTGELFF
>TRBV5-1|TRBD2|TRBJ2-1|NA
TGCGCCAGCAGCCCCCGTACGAGCGGGGAGGGAAATGAGCAGTTCTTC
CASSPRTSGEGNEQFF
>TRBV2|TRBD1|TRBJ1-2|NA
TGTGCCAGCAGTGATTACCAGGGGGCGCGGGGGTACACCTTC
CASSDYQGARGYTF
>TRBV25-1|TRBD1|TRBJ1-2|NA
TGTGCCAGCAGTGCGGCCGGGACAGGGGAGAGGGGTTATGACGGCTACACCTTC
CASSAAGTGERGYDGYTF
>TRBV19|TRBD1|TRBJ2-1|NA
TGTGCCAGTAGTACCCCTAATATCTGGACAGGGGGTGTAGGGAATGAGCAGTTCTTC
CASSTPNIWTGGVGNEQFF
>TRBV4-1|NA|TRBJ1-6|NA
TGCGCCAGCAGCCAATCGGCGGGGAATAACTATAATTCACCCCTCCACTTT
CASSQSAGNNYNSPLHF
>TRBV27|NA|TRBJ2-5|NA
TGTGCCAGCAGTTTAACGGGGGAACTGAGCGGAGAGACCCAGTACTTC
CASSLTGELSGETQYF
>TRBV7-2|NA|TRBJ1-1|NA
TGTGCCAGCAGCTTAAACCCAACCGGTGAAGCTTTCTTT
CASSLNPTGEAFF
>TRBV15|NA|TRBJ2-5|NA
TGTGCCACCAGCTTAAGGACAGTAGGGACCCAGTACTTC
CATSLRTVGTQYF